This TCR beta chain is from a study of blood T cell repertoires in COVID-19. Background on the study: Specimens from acute and convalescent COVID-19 originated in the United States, Italy and Spain. The analysed material was cDNA or gDNA that came from T cells, B-cell-depleted T cells, or PBMCs.

The length of the CDR3 is 11 residues. In the authors' methods: Amplification of reference gene primers provided the estimated nucleated cell counts. Using immunoSEQ multiplex PCR, the repertoire was profiled, and TCRdb retains in-frame clones only, with some absent. The V and J calls and clone size come from that table; D and trimming were worked out from the DNA. The data hold roughly 340,000 clones, with about 93% observed a single time. The clonotype comes from a woman aged 18-35 years who had recovered from COVID-19. The sequencing sample was made of peripheral blood. The V gene is TRBV7-5, the J gene TRBJ1-6. TRBV7-5 is a listed pseudogene. The chain's CDR3 is CARSSSAPLHF. CDR3 bases: TGTGCCAGAAGTTCGAGTGCACCCCTCCACTTT.